These 30 T cell receptor beta chains were sequenced from one sample in a study of Graves' ophthalmopathy and Graves' hyperthyroidism. Amplification targeted the TCR beta CDR3 regions, with RNA transcripts as the source material. Following a first-round RT-PCR that used HTBI primers, a second-round multiplex PCR was carried out. TCRdb used MiXCR to reprocess the multiplex PCR reads, holding one entry per CDR3 protein. The sample lists some 390,000 distinct CDR3 sequences; around 19% were seen once. Input material: peripheral blood. The receptors originated from a woman aged 18-29 years with Graves' ophthalmopathy.

This clonotype was detected many times. The CDR3 region has the DNA TGTGCCAGCAGTTCGGACCGAGATACGCAGTATTTT. Encoded protein: CASSSDRDTQYF. The rearrangement links TRBV28 to TRBJ2-3, with no clear D. The CDR3 runs 12 residues. Germline lookup yields CDR1 MDHEN and CDR2 SYDVKM. Trimming took 4 bases from V and 5 from J, leaving 7 bases between them.

This clonotype was recorded at least ten times. The V call is TRBV6-2 or TRBV6-3, the J call TRBJ2-5, with D tentatively TRBD1 or TRBD2 (5 bases each). This CDR3 is built from 20 residues. Germline CDR1 is MNHEY and CDR2 is SVGEGT. V dropped 4 bases and J dropped 5 bases, with 32 bases sitting between them. The CDR3 nucleotides read TGTGCCAGCAGTTTTGCGTGGGTTTTAGACGGGACCACTTCGAGGGAGACCCAGTACTTC. Translated: CASSFAWVLDGTTSRETQYF.

This clonotype was seen at least ten times. The chain combines TRBV24-1 with TRBJ1-1; 7 bases fit TRBD1. This CDR3 contains 13 residues. Germline CDR1 and CDR2: KGHDR and SFDVKD. The CDR3 DNA is TGTGCGCCAGACACAGGGGATAACAGGGCAACTTTCTTT. Encoded protein: CAPDTGDNRATFF.

This clonotype was counted many times. The chain couples TRBV11-2 to TRBJ2-7; the match to TRBD1 covers 7 bases. V gave up 1 base and J gave up 5 bases; unmatched junction bases: 8. The germline gives CDR1 SGHAT, CDR2 FQNNGV. The CDR3 has 15 residues. Here the CDR3 reads CASSLVGTASDEQYF. CDR3 DNA: TGTGCCAGCAGCTTAGTAGGGACAGCGAGCGACGAGCAGTACTTC.

This sequence joins TRBV20-1 and TRBJ1-1, with 11 bases matching TRBD1. Germline CDR1 DFQATT, CDR2 SNEGSKA (reference sequence). The CDR3 is made up of 15 amino acids. V trimming: 5 bases; J trimming: 3 bases; junction bases outside the gene matches: 8. The CDR3 region has the DNA TGCAGTGCTTCGGACAGGGGGCGATGGGACACTGAAGCTTTCTTT. Encoded protein: CSASDRGRWDTEAFF.

The chain recombines TRBV9 with TRBJ1-2; no reliable D call. Germline CDR1 SGDLS, CDR2 YYNGEE. The CDR3 covers 12 residues. Trimming left V 9 bases short and J 4 bases short, with 13 bases between. CDR3 sequence reads: CANSDGLYGYTF. The CDR3 nucleotides read TGTGCCAACTCCGACGGTCTCTATGGCTACACCTTC.

This clonotype was seen repeatedly, ten times or more. This may be a read error: a much more frequent sequence differs by one nucleotide. Lacking the conserved final phenylalanine or tryptophan, this CDR3 likely reflects a read error. This sequence joins TRBV7-2 and TRBJ1-2; D is uncertain. The germline V gene encodes CDR1 SGHTA and CDR2 FQGNSA. The CDR3 contains 14 residues. Trimming removed 2 bases at V and 4 bases at J, with 11 bases between. The CDR3 DNA reads as TGTGCCAGCAGCTTACAGCCGGGCTCCTATGGCTACACCATC. Its protein is CASSLQPGSYGYTI.

The V gene is TRBV3-1, the J gene TRBJ2-7, with 8 nucleotides matching TRBD1. The CDR3 spans 15 residues. The junction had 5 bases not matched to a gene; V was cut back by 3 bases and J by 1 base. In germline, CDR1 is LGHDT, CDR2 YNNKEL (reference sequence). CDR3 residues: CASSQTGAPSYEQYF. For the CDR3, the DNA is TGTGCCAGCAGCCAGACAGGGGCTCCTTCCTACGAGCAGTACTTC.

This clonotype was observed many times. V usage is TRBV30 and J usage is TRBJ1-6; 9 bases align to TRBD1. V trimming: 8 bases; J trimming: 10 bases; junction bases outside the gene matches: 9. This CDR3 has 13 amino acids. The V gene's germline CDR1 is GTSNPN and CDR2 SVGIG (reference sequence). In DNA, the CDR3 is TGTGCCAGCACGGGACAGGGTTGGTCACCCCTCCACTTT. This encodes CASTGQGWSPLHF.

The rearrangement joins TRBV12-5 to TRBJ2-5; possibly TRBD1 or TRBD2 for D (5 bases each). This CDR3 spans 13 amino acids. Per germline, CDR1 LGHNT and CDR2 FRNRAP. V shed 4 bases and J shed 4 bases, with 10 bases lying between them. The DNA for the CDR3 is TGTGCTAGTGGTTCAGGGAGTCGAGAGACCCAGTACTTC. Translating gives CASGSGSRETQYF. Drawing the rest from reference TRBV12-5 and TRBJ2-5, the complete variable domain is DARVTQTPRHKVTEMGQEVTMRCQPILGHNTVFWYRQTMMQGLELLAYFRNRAPLDDSGMPKDRFSAEMPDATLATLKIQPSEPRDSAVYFCASGSGSRETQYFGPGTRLLVL.

This clonotype was observed at least ten times. The V gene is TRBV2, the J gene TRBJ1-3, with D possibly matching TRBD1 (5 bases). This CDR3 spans 16 amino acids. Trimming left V 5 bases short and J 1 base short, with 15 bases between. The germline V gene encodes CDR1 SNHLY and CDR2 FYNNEI. Here the CDR3 reads CASSKTWGRSGNTIYF. The CDR3, as DNA: TGTGCCAGCAGTAAAACCTGGGGCAGGTCTGGAAACACCATATATTTT.

This clonotype came up once. Here the CDR3 reads CATSEEGVGSYGYTF. In DNA form, the CDR3 reads TGTGCCACCAGTGAAGAGGGGGTAGGCTCCTATGGCTACACCTTC. The chain is built from TRBV24-1 and TRBJ1-2; maybe TRBD1 (6 bases). V dropped 4 bases and J dropped 4 bases, with 15 bases sitting between them. The CDR3 sequence is 15 residues long. Looked up from germline, CDR1 is KGHDR and CDR2 is SFDVKD.

This clonotype was observed many times. The chain has TRBV6-2 or TRBV6-3 and TRBJ1-2, with 8 bases identical to TRBD1. Germline assignment: CDR1 MNHEY and CDR2 SVGEGT. The CDR3 extends over 17 amino acids. With V trimmed by 2 bases and J by 0 bases, 8 bases remained unmatched. DNA for the CDR3: TGTGCCAGCAGTTACGCGGACAGGGCTGGATCTAACTATGGCTACACCTTC. Protein sequence: CASSYADRAGSNYGYTF.

This clonotype was observed at least ten times. This CDR3 is CSVSPGMDSPLHF. CDR3 DNA: TGCAGCGTTTCCCCAGGGATGGATTCACCCCTCCACTTT. The chain has TRBV29-1 and TRBJ1-6; D may be TRBD1 (5 bases). In germline, CDR1 is SQVTM, CDR2 ANQGSEA. This CDR3 comprises 13 residues. V lost 5 bases to trimming and J lost 8 bases, with 13 bases between them.

This clonotype was counted a few times. The rearrangement uses TRBV28 and TRBJ1-4, with 9 bases fitting TRBD1. The germline CDR1 and CDR2 sequences are MDHEN and SYDVKM. The CDR3 is 15 amino acids. V trimming: 3 bases; J trimming: 7 bases; junction bases outside the gene matches: 6. CDR3 sequence: CASSFQTGGVEKLFF. CDR3 sequence (DNA): TGTGCCAGCAGTTTCCAGACAGGGGGAGTTGAAAAACTGTTTTTT.

This clonotype was seen a handful of times. The V and J genes are TRBV10-3 and TRBJ1-1; TRBD1 aligns across 12 bases. The CDR3 consists of 15 residues. Germline loops: CDR1 ENHRY, CDR2 SYGVKD. V was clipped by 6 bases and J by 2 bases; unmatched bases: 4. Here the CDR3 DNA reads TGTGCCATCAGGCCGGGACAGGGGGCTAACACTGAAGCTTTCTTT. Its translation is CAIRPGQGANTEAFF.

This clonotype was counted at least ten times. This chain connects TRBV12-3 or TRBV12-4 to TRBJ1-1, with 7 bases that match TRBD1. Trimming cost V 7 bases and J 2 bases; bases outside gene matches: 7. CDR3 length equals 14 residues. The CDR3 nucleotides are TGTGCCAGCACCCCGACAGGGACCAACACTGAAGCTTTCTTT. It yields the protein CASTPTGTNTEAFF.

This chain links TRBV12-3 or TRBV12-4 with TRBJ2-7; D ambiguous. This CDR3 spans 14 amino acids. V lost 3 bases, J lost 3 bases, and 12 bases lay in between. This CDR3 reads CASSFGEGRYEQYF. CDR3 sequence (DNA): TGTGCCAGCAGTTTTGGGGAAGGGCGCTACGAGCAGTACTTC.

This clonotype was found many times. J is TRBJ2-5 and V is TRBV9, with 10 nucleotides matching TRBD2. Looked up from germline, CDR1 is SGDLS and CDR2 is YYNGEE. The J segment lost 4 bases and the V segment lost 3 bases, leaving 6 bases of the junction unmatched. The CDR3 runs to 15 residues. The CDR3 loop reads CASSELAGDVETQYF. The CDR3 DNA is TGTGCCAGCAGCGAGCTAGCGGGAGATGTAGAGACCCAGTACTTC. Complete variable domain (other parts from reference TRBV9 and TRBJ2-5): DSGVTQTPKHLITATGQRVTLRCSPRSGDLSVYWYQQSLDQGLQFLIQYYNGEERAKGNILERFSAQQFPDLHSELNLSSLELGDSALYFCASSELAGDVETQYFGPGTRLLVL.

This clonotype occurred many times. V and J are TRBV13 and TRBJ2-5, with TRBD1 as a possible D gene (5 bases). Germline assignment: CDR1 PRHDT and CDR2 FYEKMQ (reference sequence). The V end was cut by 7 bases, the J end by 0 bases, with 9 bases between. The CDR3 has 13 residues. The CDR3 sequence: CASNRGYQETQYF. Written as DNA, the CDR3 is TGTGCCAGCAATAGGGGATACCAAGAGACCCAGTACTTC. The full variable domain, in which reference TRBV13 and TRBJ2-5 provide the parts outside the CDR3, is AAGVIQSPRHLIKEKRETATLKCYPIPRHDTVYWYQQGPGQDPQFLISFYEKMQSDKGSIPDRFSAQQFSDYHSELNMSSLELGDSALYFCASNRGYQETQYFGPGTRLLVL.

This clonotype was counted many times. The V and J genes are TRBV4-1 and TRBJ2-7; D is perhaps TRBD1 (6 bases). V lost 2 bases to trimming and J lost 2 bases, with 7 bases between them. This CDR3 region has 13 residues. Germline CDR1 reads MGHRA; CDR2 reads YSYEKL. The CDR3 nucleotides read TGCGCCAGCAGCCAACGACAGGCCTACGAGCAGTACTTC. It translates to CASSQRQAYEQYF.

This clonotype was seen repeatedly, ten times or more. This rearrangement joins TRBV12-3 or TRBV12-4 to TRBJ2-7; D may match TRBD1 or TRBD2 (5 bases each). With 3 bases removed from V and 6 bases from J, the gap between germline ends came to 12 bases. The CDR3 consists of 13 residues. The CDR3 nucleotides are TGTGCCAGCAGTTTGACAGCTCGGGGCGAGCAGTACTTC. The encoded protein is CASSLTARGEQYF.

At least ten counts were recorded for this clonotype. A read error may be the cause here, since a much bigger clone is one base away. CDR3 in amino acids: CASSLNKGQPQHF. CDR3 DNA: TGTGCCAGCAGCCTTAACAAGGGGCAGCCCCAGCATTTT. The rearrangement links TRBV6-2 or TRBV6-3 to TRBJ1-5; D is perhaps TRBD1 (5 bases). The CDR3 has 13 residues. Germline CDR1 is MNHEY and CDR2 is SVGEGT. V was cut by 6 bases and J by 7 bases, with 13 bases left in between.

This clonotype was picked up many times. The chain carries TRBV6-2 or TRBV6-3 and TRBJ1-6, with D possibly matching TRBD1 (6 bases). Deletions cut 8 bases from V and 5 bases from J, with 10 bases between. The CDR3 length is 13 residues. Germline CDR1 is MNHEY and CDR2 is SVGEGT. The CDR3 region is CASHRANNSPLHF. The CDR3 bases are TGTGCCAGCCACAGGGCGAATAATTCACCCCTCCACTTT.

This clonotype was detected many times. V and J are TRBV20-1 and TRBJ1-3; TRBD1 might be the D (5 bases). Germline V gives CDR1 DFQATT, CDR2 SNEGSKA (reference sequence). The CDR3 runs 17 residues. Trimming removed 0 bases from V and 0 bases from J, with 15 bases in between. The CDR3 coding sequence is TGCAGTGCTAGAGATCGGGGGAGGCTAGACTCTGGAAACACCATATATTTT. Translated, it gives CSARDRGRLDSGNTIYF.

This clonotype has at least ten counts. The V call is TRBV11-2, the J call TRBJ1-1; D not resolved. The CDR3 consists of 13 residues. V dropped 5 bases and J dropped 4 bases, with 11 bases sitting between them. From germline, CDR1 is SGHAT and CDR2 FQNNGV. CDR3 in DNA: TGTGCCAGCAGCGATCGGTGGGCCACTGAAGCTTTCTTT. Encoded protein: CASSDRWATEAFF.

The V and J genes are TRBV3-1 and TRBJ2-5, with 9 bases fitting TRBD2. CDR3 length: 18 amino acids. Looked up from germline, CDR1 is LGHDT and CDR2 is YNNKEL (reference sequence). The J segment lost 5 bases and the V segment lost 7 bases, leaving 20 bases of the junction unmatched. The CDR3 DNA reads TGTGCCAGCACCCGGCCCTACCAGGCGGGGGGGCATGGGGAGACCCAGTACTTC. Amino acid sequence: CASTRPYQAGGHGETQYF.

Many counts were recorded for this clonotype. One end of the junction is discordant with germline, which a read error may explain. The chain employs TRBV20-1 and TRBJ2-7; D is perhaps TRBD1 (5 bases). The length of the CDR3 is 9 residues. The germline gives CDR1 DFQATT, CDR2 SNEGSKA (reference sequence). In DNA form, the CDR3 reads TGCAGTGCTAGACCGTCGACAGCCTTC. This codes for CSARPSTAF.

This chain uses TRBV28 with TRBJ1-1; 7 bases fit TRBD1. The V and J ends lost 5 bases and 1 base, in that order; junction bases with no gene match: 7. Germline CDR1 and CDR2: MDHEN and SYDVKM. The CDR3 contains 15 residues. CDR3 bases: TGTGCCAGCAGTACCCCGGGACAGCGGAACACTGAAGCTTTCTTT. It encodes CASSTPGQRNTEAFF.

J is TRBJ2-5 and V is TRBV2, with TRBD2 as a possible D gene (5 bases). The CDR3 covers 12 residues. Trimming pared 8 bases from V and 5 bases from J, leaving 12 bases between. Germline CDR1 SNHLY, CDR2 FYNNEI. The CDR3 DNA sequence: TGTGCCAGCCGGAGGTCGGGTGAGACCCAGTACTTC. Translating gives CASRRSGETQYF.